This passage covers 25 T cell receptor beta chains from one sample sequenced in a study of radiation and T cells in renal cell carcinoma. Clones were sequenced by immunoSEQ multiplex PCR, and TCRdb holds only the in-frame ones, with some missing. The sample consists of under 100,000 clones, roughly 84% of them appearing once. Sample time point: blood 4 weeks post-SBRT, at nephrectomy. Treatment specified: 15 Gy SBRT to primary tumor, nephrectomy 4 weeks later. Sequencing used blood, obtained from a patient whose treatment included radiotherapy and nephrectomy. Receptor source: a man in his sixties with renal cell carcinoma.

This clone has only a few counts. The gene calls are TRBV29-1 and TRBJ1-2, with D hard to call. The CDR3 sequence is 14 residues long. CDR1 is SQVTM and CDR2 is ANQGSEA in the germline V gene. Trimming shortened V by 2 bases and J by 1 base, and 11 bases separated the two germline ends. The chain's CDR3 is CSVESRNDNYGYTF. The CDR3 nucleotides are TGCAGCGTTGAATCCCGTAATGATAACTATGGCTACACCTTC.

The CDR3 region is CASSLAKRDRNGQPQHF. The CDR3 bases are TGTGCCAGCAGTTTAGCGAAAAGGGATCGGAACGGTCAGCCCCAGCATTTT. V usage is TRBV28 and J usage is TRBJ1-5; D unclear. Per germline, CDR1 MDHEN and CDR2 SYDVKM. V shed 2 bases and J shed 6 bases, with 20 bases lying between them. The CDR3 totals 17 residues.

This clone was recorded only once. The chain employs TRBV18 and TRBJ2-7; D is unclear. V dropped 2 bases and J dropped 2 bases, with 7 bases sitting between them. Germline CDR1 is KGHSH and CDR2 is LQKENI. CDR3 length: 13 residues. The chain's CDR3 is CASSPLGTYEQYF. CDR3 DNA: TGTGCCAGCTCACCATTAGGTACCTACGAGCAGTACTTC.

J is TRBJ2-6 and V is TRBV10-3; TRBD1 matches 10 bases. CDR3 length: 16 amino acids. Germline CDR1 is ENHRY and CDR2 is SYGVKD. The J segment lost 2 bases and the V segment lost 8 bases, leaving 6 bases of the junction unmatched. DNA for the CDR3: TGTGCCATCTCCCGGGACAGGGGACCTGGGGCCAACGTCCTGACTTTC. This gives the protein CAISRDRGPGANVLTF.

In this sample, this clone turned up many times. V and J are TRBV4-2 and TRBJ1-4, with TRBD1 identical over 7 bases. V lost 3 bases, J lost 0 bases, and 4 bases stayed unmatched. The CDR3 contains 16 residues. Germline V gives CDR1 LGHNA, CDR2 YNFKEQ. The DNA for the CDR3 is TGTGCCAGCAGCCAGGCAGGGGGGACAACTAATGAAAAACTGTTTTTT. The encoded protein is CASSQAGGTTNEKLFF.

The chain carries TRBV5-1 and TRBJ2-6, with 7 bases identical to TRBD1. Germline V gene lookup returns CDR1 SGHRS and CDR2 YFSETQ. J was trimmed by 0 bases and V by 5 bases; bases with no gene match: 8. The CDR3 totals 17 residues. The CDR3 is CASRQTGLSSGANVLTF. CDR3 nucleotides: TGCGCCAGCAGGCAGACAGGGCTCTCCTCTGGGGCCAACGTCCTGACTTTC.

J is TRBJ1-2 and V is TRBV9; no definite D call. The CDR3 is made up of 12 amino acids. Germline V gives CDR1 SGDLS, CDR2 YYNGEE. The V gene lost 0 bases and the J gene lost 7 bases, with 7 bases spanning the gap. CDR3 in DNA: TGTGCCAGCAGCGTAGCTACCAGTGGCTACACCTTC. This sequence encodes CASSVATSGYTF.

The chain couples TRBV6-6 to TRBJ2-3; TRBD2 might be the D (6 bases). Germline CDR1 reads MNHNY; CDR2 reads SVGAGI (reference sequence). Trimming pared 3 bases from V and 3 bases from J, leaving 10 bases between. This CDR3 comprises 14 residues. The CDR3 protein is CASSYRGGTDTQYF. The CDR3 DNA reads TGTGCCAGCAGTTATCGTGGGGGGACAGATACGCAGTATTTT.

V gene TRBV6-1 combines with J gene TRBJ2-7; a possible D gene is TRBD2 (5 bases). Per the germline V gene, CDR1 is MNHNS and CDR2 is SASEGT. Between the trimmed V and J ends, which lost 7 bases and 2 bases, there was a span of 18 bases. CDR3 length equals 15 residues. CDR3 loop: CASKFWERPPYEQYF. The CDR3 DNA follows: TGTGCCAGCAAATTTTGGGAGCGCCCGCCCTACGAGCAGTACTTC.

J is TRBJ1-5 and V is TRBV6-5; a weak D match, TRBD1 (6 bases). Germline V gives CDR1 MNHEY, CDR2 SVGAGI. The CDR3 is made up of 15 amino acids. V was cut by 2 bases and J by 7 bases, with 15 bases left in between. In DNA form, the CDR3 reads TGTGCCAGCAGTTACGGCGGGGGGCGCGGACAGCCCCAGCATTTT. It translates to CASSYGGGRGQPQHF.

V is TRBV29-1 and J is TRBJ1-4; TRBD1 aligns across 7 bases. The junction had 5 bases not matched to a gene; V was cut back by 6 bases and J by 1 base. The CDR3 has 14 amino acids. The germline V gene has CDR1 SQVTM and CDR2 ANQGSEA. CDR3 amino acids: CSVADRETNEKLFF. As DNA, the CDR3 is TGCAGCGTAGCCGACAGGGAAACTAATGAAAAACTGTTTTTT.

The chain has TRBV14 and TRBJ2-7; the match to TRBD1 covers 8 bases. The J segment lost 6 bases and the V segment lost 4 bases, leaving 5 bases of the junction unmatched. The CDR3 is 13 residues long. The germline gives CDR1 SGHDN, CDR2 FVKESK. The DNA for the CDR3 is TGTGCCAGCAGCCGGACAGGGTTTACCGAGCAGTACTTC. Translated: CASSRTGFTEQYF.

The CDR3 is CASSYSFWGKNTEAFF. The CDR3 nucleotides are TGTGCCAGCAGTTACTCCTTTTGGGGCAAGAACACTGAAGCTTTCTTT. The chain combines TRBV6-5 with TRBJ1-1; TRBD1 is a possible D gene (5 bases). Germline V CDR1 and CDR2: MNHEY, SVGAGI. The CDR3 contains 16 residues. V lost 0 bases, J lost 1 base, and 12 bases lay in between.

The table lists this clone with a count of one. This sequence joins TRBV5-4 and TRBJ1-1; possible D gene TRBD1, 6 bases. Germline V gene sequence: CDR1 SGHNT, CDR2 YYREEE (reference sequence). There are 14 residues in the CDR3. The germline V and J ends were trimmed by 0 bases and 1 base, with 7 bases remaining between them. Here the CDR3 reads CASSLGQENTEAFF. CDR3 DNA sequence: TGTGCCAGCAGCTTGGGACAGGAGAACACTGAAGCTTTCTTT.

This sequence joins TRBV14 and TRBJ1-3; D gene ambiguous. Germline values: CDR1 SGHDN, CDR2 FVKESK. Trimming cost V 0 bases and J 4 bases, with 10 bases left between them. CDR3 length: 15 residues. The CDR3 spells CASSQEIVSGNTIYF. DNA for the CDR3: TGTGCCAGCAGCCAAGAGATCGTTTCCGGAAACACCATATATTTT.

V gene TRBV7-9 combines with J gene TRBJ2-7; 9 bases line up with TRBD1. The CDR3 extends over 14 amino acids. From germline, CDR1 is SEHNR and CDR2 FQNEAQ (reference sequence). V dropped 8 bases and J dropped 4; count of bases not matched to a gene: 9. The CDR3 sequence is CASVGPGQGYEQYF. The CDR3 DNA reads TGTGCCAGCGTTGGGCCGGGACAGGGTTACGAGCAGTACTTC.

This chain links TRBV6-1 with TRBJ2-2; maybe TRBD2 (6 bases). The CDR3 sequence is 16 residues long. CDR1 is MNHNS, CDR2 SASEGT, per germline. Trimming shortened V by 2 bases and J by 6 bases, and 16 bases separated the two germline ends. The CDR3 DNA sequence: TGTGCCAGCAGTGAAAAGGTAAGGGGAGGCTCCGGGGAGCTGTTTTTT. Its protein product is CASSEKVRGGSGELFF.

This clone was picked up a small number of times. This chain connects TRBV19 to TRBJ1-2; D might be TRBD1 (5 bases). The length of the CDR3 is 12 residues. V was cut by 4 bases and J by 8 bases, with 11 bases left in between. Germline V lookup: CDR1 LNHDA, CDR2 SQIVND (reference sequence). The CDR3 protein is CASSTRGAGYTF. DNA for the CDR3: TGTGCCAGTAGTACCCGCGGGGCCGGCTACACCTTC.

The CDR3 here is CASSIGGTYEQYF. CDR3 coding DNA: TGTGCCAGTAGTATAGGCGGTACCTACGAGCAGTACTTC. V is TRBV19 and J is TRBJ2-7; D is undetermined. The CDR3 has 13 residues. V was shortened by 1 base and J by 2 bases, with 6 bases between the two germline ends. Germline CDR1 is LNHDA and CDR2 is SQIVND (reference sequence). The full variable domain, with the rest looked up from reference TRBV19 and TRBJ2-7, is DGGITQSPKYLFRKEGQNVTLSCEQNLNHDAMYWYRQDPGQGLRLIYYSQIVNDFQKGDIAEGYSVSREKKESFPLTVTSAQKNPTAFYLCASSIGGTYEQYFGPGTRLTVT.

This clone was seen only a few times. The chain joins TRBV5-5 to TRBJ1-5; 7 bases align to TRBD1. CDR1 and CDR2 (germline): SGHKS, YYEKEE (reference sequence). V lost 0 bases, J lost 6 bases, and 6 bases stayed unmatched. The length of the CDR3 is 15 residues. Here the CDR3 DNA reads TGTGCCAGCAGCTTGGTAGGGGGCGCCGCTCAGCCCCAGCATTTT. Translating it yields CASSLVGGAAQPQHF. Filled out from reference TRBV5-5 and TRBJ1-5, the complete variable domain reads DAGVTQSPTHLIKTRGQQVTLRCSPISGHKSVSWYQQVLGQGPQFIFQYYEKEERGRGNFPDRFSARQFPNYSSELNVNALLLGDSALYLCASSLVGGAAQPQHFGDGTRLSIL.

This clone appeared once. The chain combines TRBV7-8 with TRBJ2-3; TRBD1 might be the D (5 bases). The length of the CDR3 is 15 residues. With 1 base removed from V and 6 bases from J, the gap between germline ends came to 14 bases. Germline CDR1 reads SGHVS; CDR2 reads FQNEAQ. CDR3 residues: CASSLGLGAGDTQYF. CDR3 coding DNA: TGTGCCAGCAGCTTAGGGCTAGGGGCAGGGGATACGCAGTATTTT.

The rearrangement uses TRBV29-1 and TRBJ2-5, with 8 positions matching TRBD1. V lost 3 bases and J lost 4; bases outside the gene matches: 4. The germline gives CDR1 SQVTM, CDR2 ANQGSEA. The CDR3 loop spans 13 amino acids. The DNA for the CDR3 is TGCAGCGTTGATTCCAGGGGGCCAGAGACCCAGTACTTC. Translating gives CSVDSRGPETQYF.

The chain joins TRBV19 to TRBJ1-1, with a possible D match to TRBD1 (5 bases). CDR1 is LNHDA and CDR2 is SQIVND in the germline V gene (reference sequence). V lost 6 bases and J lost 4, with 12 bases in between. The CDR3 length is 13 residues. In DNA form, the CDR3 reads TGTGCCAGTAGCGACGTCGGGGGCACTGAAGCTTTCTTT. Translated: CASSDVGGTEAFF.

The V and J genes are TRBV5-1 and TRBJ2-1; D unclear. The CDR3 is made up of 14 amino acids. Between the trimmed V and J ends, which lost 4 bases and 2 bases, there was a span of 10 bases. Germline values: CDR1 SGHRS, CDR2 YFSETQ. The CDR3 bases are TGCGCCAGCAGCCCTCCCGACCCCTACAATGAGCAGTTCTTC. Its translation is CASSPPDPYNEQFF.

The chain recombines TRBV12-5 with TRBJ1-1; TRBD1 is a possible D gene (6 bases). Trimming cost V 0 bases and J 6 bases, with 8 bases left between them. The CDR3 runs 13 residues. Germline CDR1 reads LGHNT; CDR2 reads FRNRAP. The CDR3 here is CASGLVGGAEAFF. The CDR3 region has the DNA TGTGCTAGTGGTTTGGTTGGGGGCGCTGAAGCTTTCTTT.